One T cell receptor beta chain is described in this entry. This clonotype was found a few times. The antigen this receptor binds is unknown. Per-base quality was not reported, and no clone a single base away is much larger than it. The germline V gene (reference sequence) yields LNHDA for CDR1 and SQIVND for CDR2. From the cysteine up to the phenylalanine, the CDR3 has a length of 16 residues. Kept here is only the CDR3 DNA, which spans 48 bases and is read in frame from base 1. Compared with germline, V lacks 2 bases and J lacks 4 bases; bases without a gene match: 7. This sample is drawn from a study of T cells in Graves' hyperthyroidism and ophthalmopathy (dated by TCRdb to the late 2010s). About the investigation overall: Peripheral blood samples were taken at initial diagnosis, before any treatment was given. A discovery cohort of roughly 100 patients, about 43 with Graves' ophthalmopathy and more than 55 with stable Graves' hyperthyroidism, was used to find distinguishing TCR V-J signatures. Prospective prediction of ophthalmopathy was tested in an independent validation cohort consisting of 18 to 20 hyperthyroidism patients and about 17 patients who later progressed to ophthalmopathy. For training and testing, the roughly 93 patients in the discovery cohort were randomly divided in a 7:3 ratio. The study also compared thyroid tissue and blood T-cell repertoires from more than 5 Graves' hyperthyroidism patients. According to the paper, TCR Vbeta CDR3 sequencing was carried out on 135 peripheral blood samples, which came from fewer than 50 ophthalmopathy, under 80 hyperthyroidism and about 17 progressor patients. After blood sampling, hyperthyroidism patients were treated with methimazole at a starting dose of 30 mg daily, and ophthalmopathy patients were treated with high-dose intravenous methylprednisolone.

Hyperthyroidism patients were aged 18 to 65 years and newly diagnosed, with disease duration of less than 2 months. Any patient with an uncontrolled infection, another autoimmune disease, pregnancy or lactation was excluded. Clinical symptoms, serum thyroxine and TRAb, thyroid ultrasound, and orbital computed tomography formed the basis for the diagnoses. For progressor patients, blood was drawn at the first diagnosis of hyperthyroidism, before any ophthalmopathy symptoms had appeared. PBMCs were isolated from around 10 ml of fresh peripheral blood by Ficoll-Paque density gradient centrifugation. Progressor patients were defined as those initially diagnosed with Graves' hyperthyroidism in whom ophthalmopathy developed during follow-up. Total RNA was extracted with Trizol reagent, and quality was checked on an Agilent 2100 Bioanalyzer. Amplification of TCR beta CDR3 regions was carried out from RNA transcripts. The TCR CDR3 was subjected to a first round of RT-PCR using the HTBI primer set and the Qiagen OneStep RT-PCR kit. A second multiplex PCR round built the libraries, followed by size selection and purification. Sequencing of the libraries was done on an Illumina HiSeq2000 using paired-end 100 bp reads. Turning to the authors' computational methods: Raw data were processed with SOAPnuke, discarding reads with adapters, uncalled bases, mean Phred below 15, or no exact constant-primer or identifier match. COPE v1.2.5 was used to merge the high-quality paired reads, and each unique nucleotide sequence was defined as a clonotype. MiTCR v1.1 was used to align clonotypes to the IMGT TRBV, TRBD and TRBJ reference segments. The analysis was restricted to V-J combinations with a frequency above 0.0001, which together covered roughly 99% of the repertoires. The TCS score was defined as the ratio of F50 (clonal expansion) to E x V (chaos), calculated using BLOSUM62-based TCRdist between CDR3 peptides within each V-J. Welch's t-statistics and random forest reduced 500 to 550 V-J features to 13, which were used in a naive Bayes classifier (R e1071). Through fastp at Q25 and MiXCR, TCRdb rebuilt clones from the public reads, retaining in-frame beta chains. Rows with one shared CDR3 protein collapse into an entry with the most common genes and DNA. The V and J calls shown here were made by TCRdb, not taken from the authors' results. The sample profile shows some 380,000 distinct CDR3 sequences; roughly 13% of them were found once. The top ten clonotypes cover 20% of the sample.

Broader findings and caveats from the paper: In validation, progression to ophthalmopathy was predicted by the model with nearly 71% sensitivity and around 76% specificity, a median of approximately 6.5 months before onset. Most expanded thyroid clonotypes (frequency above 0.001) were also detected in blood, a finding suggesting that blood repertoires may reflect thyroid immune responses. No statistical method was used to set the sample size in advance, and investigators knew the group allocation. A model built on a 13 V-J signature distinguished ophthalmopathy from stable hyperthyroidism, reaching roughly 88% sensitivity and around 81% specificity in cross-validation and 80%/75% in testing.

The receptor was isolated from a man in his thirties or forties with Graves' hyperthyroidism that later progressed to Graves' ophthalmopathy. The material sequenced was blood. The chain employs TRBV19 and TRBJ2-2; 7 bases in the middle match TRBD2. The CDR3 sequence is CASSIWVAGITGELFF. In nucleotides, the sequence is TGTGCCAGTAGTATATGGGTAGCGGGCATCACCGGGGAGCTGTTTTTT.